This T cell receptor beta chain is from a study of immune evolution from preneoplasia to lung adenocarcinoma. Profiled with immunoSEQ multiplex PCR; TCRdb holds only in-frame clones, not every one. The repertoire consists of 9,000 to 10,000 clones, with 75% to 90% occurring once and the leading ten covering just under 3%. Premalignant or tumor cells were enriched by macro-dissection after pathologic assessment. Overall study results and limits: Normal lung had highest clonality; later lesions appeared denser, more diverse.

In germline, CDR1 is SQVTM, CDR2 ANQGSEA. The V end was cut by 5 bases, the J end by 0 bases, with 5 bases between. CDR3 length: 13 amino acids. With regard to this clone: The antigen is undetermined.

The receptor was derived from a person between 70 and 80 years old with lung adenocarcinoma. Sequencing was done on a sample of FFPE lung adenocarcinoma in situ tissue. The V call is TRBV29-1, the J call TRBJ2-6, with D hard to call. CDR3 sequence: CSVLTSGANVLTF. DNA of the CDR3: TGCAGCGTTTTGACCTCTGGGGCCAACGTCCTGACTTTC.